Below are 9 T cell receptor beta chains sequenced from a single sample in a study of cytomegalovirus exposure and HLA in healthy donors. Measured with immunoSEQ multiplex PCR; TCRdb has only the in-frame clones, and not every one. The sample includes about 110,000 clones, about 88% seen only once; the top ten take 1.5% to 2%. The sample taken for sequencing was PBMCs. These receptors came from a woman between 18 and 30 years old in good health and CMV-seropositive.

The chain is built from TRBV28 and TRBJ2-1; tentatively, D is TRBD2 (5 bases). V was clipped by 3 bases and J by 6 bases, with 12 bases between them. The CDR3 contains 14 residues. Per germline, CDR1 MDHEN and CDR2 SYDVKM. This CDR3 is CASSFPETTNEQFF. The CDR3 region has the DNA TGTGCCAGCAGTTTTCCTGAGACTACCAATGAGCAGTTCTTC.

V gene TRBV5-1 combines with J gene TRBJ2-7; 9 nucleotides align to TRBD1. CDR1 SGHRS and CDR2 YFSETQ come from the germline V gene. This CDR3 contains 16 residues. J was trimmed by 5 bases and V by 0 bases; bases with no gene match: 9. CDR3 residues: CASSLGGTGFVHEQYV. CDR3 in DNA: TGCGCCAGCAGCTTGGGGGGGACAGGGTTTGTCCACGAGCAGTACGTC.

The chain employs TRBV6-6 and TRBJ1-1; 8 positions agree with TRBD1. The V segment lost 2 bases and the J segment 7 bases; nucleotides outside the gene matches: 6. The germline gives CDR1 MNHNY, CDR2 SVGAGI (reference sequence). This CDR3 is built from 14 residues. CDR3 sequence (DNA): TGTGCCAGCAGTTACAAGGGACAGGACGGTGAAGCTTTCTTT. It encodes CASSYKGQDGEAFF.

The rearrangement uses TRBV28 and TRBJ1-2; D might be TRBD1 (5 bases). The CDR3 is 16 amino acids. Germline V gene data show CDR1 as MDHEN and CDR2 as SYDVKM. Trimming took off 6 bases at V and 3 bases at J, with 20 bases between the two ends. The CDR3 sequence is CASRLGQGGLDYGYTF. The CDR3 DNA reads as TGTGCCAGCAGATTGGGGCAGGGAGGGTTGGACTATGGCTACACCTTC.

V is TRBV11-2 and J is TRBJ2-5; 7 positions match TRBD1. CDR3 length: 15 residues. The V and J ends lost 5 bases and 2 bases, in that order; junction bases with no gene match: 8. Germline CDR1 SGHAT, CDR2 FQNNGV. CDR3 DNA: TGTGCCAGCAGCCTACGCGACAGGGATCAAGAGACCCAGTACTTC. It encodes CASSLRDRDQETQYF.

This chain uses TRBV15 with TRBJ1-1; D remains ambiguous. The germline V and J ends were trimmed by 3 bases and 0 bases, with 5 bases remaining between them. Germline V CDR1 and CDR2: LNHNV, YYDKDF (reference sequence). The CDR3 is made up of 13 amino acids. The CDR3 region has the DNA TGTGCCACCAGCAGCCCAGTGAACACTGAAGCTTTCTTT. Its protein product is CATSSPVNTEAFF.

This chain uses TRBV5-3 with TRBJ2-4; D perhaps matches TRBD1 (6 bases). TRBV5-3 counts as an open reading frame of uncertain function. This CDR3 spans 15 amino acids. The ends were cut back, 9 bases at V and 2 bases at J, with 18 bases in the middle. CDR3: CAKKHRVLTKNIQYF. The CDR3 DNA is TGTGCCAAAAAACACAGGGTGTTGACCAAAAACATTCAGTACTTC.

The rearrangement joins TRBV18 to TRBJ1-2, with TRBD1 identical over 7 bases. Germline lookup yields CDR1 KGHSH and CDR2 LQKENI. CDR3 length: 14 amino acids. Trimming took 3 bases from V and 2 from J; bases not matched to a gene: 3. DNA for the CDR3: TGTGCCAGCTCACCGCCGGGACAGAACTATGGCTACACCTTC. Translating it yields CASSPPGQNYGYTF.

The CDR3 DNA reads TGTGCCAGCAGCTTGGGACAGTTACAAGAGACCCAGTACTTC. Translating gives CASSLGQLQETQYF. This chain links TRBV5-4 with TRBJ2-5; possibly TRBD1 for D (5 bases). Trimming removed 0 bases from V and 2 bases from J, with 8 bases in between. Per the germline V gene, CDR1 is SGHNT and CDR2 is YYREEE (reference sequence). This CDR3 comprises 14 residues.